Given below is one T cell receptor (beta chain) in context. This clonotype was recorded at least ten times. The antigen it recognizes is unknown. No much larger clone exists at a distance of one base, and base qualities are not known. V and J lose 1 base and 5 bases, and a span of 11 bases separates them. The CDR3 spans 15 residues, from the cysteine through the phenylalanine. Only the CDR3 region is kept as DNA, spanning 45 bases read in frame from base 1. The germline V gene gives CDR1 as SGHTA and CDR2 as FQGNSA. This record belongs to a study of T-cell reconstitution after alpha-beta-depleted transplantation in children (dated by TCRdb to the mid-2010s). A note on the overall study: Using TCR repertoire profiling, the study quantitatively followed how T-cell immune reconstitution unfolded in children after TCRalphabeta/CD19-depleted allogeneic hematopoietic cell transplantation.

Library preparation employed PCR. Sequenced on an Illumina HiSeq 2500. TCR library preparation used molecular barcoding, with unique molecular identifiers applied to normalize quantification of the TCRbeta repertoire. TCRdb itself trimmed the public reads at Q25 with fastp, ran MiXCR and retained productive beta chains. Under each unique CDR3 protein, matching rows form one entry showing the most common genes and DNA. The sample profile shows more than 200,000 distinct CDR3 sequences; 9.7% of them were found once. The top ten clones comprise approximately 4.7% of the sample. The chain employs TRBV7-2 and TRBJ2-2; the D gene is not confidently resolved. Sequencing was performed on PBMCs from the stem cell graft donor, taken from the stem cell graft. This sequence was found in a human donor who donated a stem cell graft to a child with SCID. The nucleotide sequence is TGTGCCAGCAGCTTAGGCTTTACCAAAACCGGGGAGCTGTTTTTT. It encodes CASSLGFTKTGELFF.